This T cell receptor beta chain was captured by sequencing in a study of CD8 T cells in ankylosing spondylitis. The ends were cut back, 4 bases at V and 5 bases at J, with 15 bases in the middle. Germline CDR1 SGHVS, CDR2 FNYEAQ. This CDR3 spans 14 amino acids. Each CDR3 protein is one row after TCRdb ran MiXCR on the 5' RACE reads. The sample contains 190,000 or so distinct CDR3 sequences, roughly 13% of which appear only once. This clonotype was seen a handful of times. The J gene is TRBJ2-7, the V gene TRBV7-6, with D perhaps given as TRBD1 or TRBD2 (5 bases each). The TCR comes from a male donor with ankylosing spondylitis or in good health (not recorded which). Source material: blood, either unsorted or a sorted T cell fraction (not recorded which). The DNA for the CDR3 is TGTGCCAGCAGCTCCGTGGGGGTCAGGGACGAGCAGTACTTC. Its protein product is CASSSVGVRDEQYF.